This entry concerns a single T cell receptor (beta chain). Some clones are missing from TCRdb's copy, which holds only in-frame ones; the method was immunoSEQ multiplex PCR. The table lists about 55,000 clones, approximately 86% of them singletons. This entry is derived from a study of control samples from healthy donors and cancer patients. Germline V gives CDR1 SGHTS, CDR2 YDEGEE. The length of the CDR3 is 17 residues. V dropped 2 bases and J dropped 0 bases, with 15 bases sitting between them. The sample was blood. V is TRBV5-8 and J is TRBJ1-5; D is undetermined. This clonotype was sampled from a middle-aged man in good health. The CDR3 is CASSFGSGSNSNQPQHF. In nucleotides, the CDR3 is TGTGCCAGCAGCTTTGGGTCGGGATCTAATAGCAATCAGCCCCAGCATTTT.